The sequence of this T cell receptor beta chain was determined in a study of CD8 T cells in Susac syndrome (dated by TCRdb to between 2018 and 2021). Background for the entire study: Of the Susac syndrome patients who were sequenced, eight were in clinical remission while about 6 had clinically active disease. Susac syndrome patients were therapy-naive, on corticosteroids (some also receiving IVIg), or on IVIg alone at blood withdrawal. The study compared CD8+ T cell repertoire clonality among around 11 healthy donors, 14 Susac syndrome patients and approximately 16 multiple sclerosis patients. Repertoire sequencing was used to test whether CD8+ T cell activation and differentiation in Susac syndrome was antigen driven. Overall study outcomes, separate from this receptor: Clonal expansion was seen in Susac syndrome CD8+ repertoires, peaking in CD8+ TEMRA cells and being greater in clinically active patients than in remitting ones. Approximately 17 and five Susac-specific public clones were found in the total CD8+ and CD8+ TEMRA repertoires, respectively. The study acknowledged that relatively few individuals were included in the TCR sequencing and HLA analysis.

For this clonotype: Its antigen remains undetermined. It has no much larger one-base neighbor in the sample; base qualities were not kept.

RNA was extracted with the RNeasy kit and about 0.5 to 1 ug was reverse transcribed using random hexamers. The immunoSEQ multiplex PCR assay, covering 54 Vbeta and 13 Jbeta segments, was used to amplify TCR beta CDR3 regions. PCR amplification bias was corrected by using a synthetic template baseline for primer optimization and computational correction. Turning to the authors' computational methods: Reads were assigned to V, D and J genes according to IMGT and analyzed in immunoSEQ Analyzer, with only productive sequences retained. Clonality was computed as one minus Shannon entropy normalized by log2 of the number of productive unique sequences. Public and private clones were assessed among the 100 most prevalent clones of each patient and control. Susac-specific clones were defined as absent from healthy and MS cohorts, about 1,000 published viral clones and other ImmuneACCESS disease sequences. TCRdb took the public reads, trimmed them with fastp at Q25, ran MiXCR for clone calling and kept in-frame beta chains. Each record represents a unique CDR3 protein, reported with the most common genes and DNA among its rows. These V and J calls derive from TCRdb rather than the authors' analysis. A total of roughly 100,000 distinct CDR3 sequences appear in this sample, approximately 94% of them only once. The top ten hold about 0.41% of the sample.

The germline ends are 14 bases apart after V is trimmed by 2 bases and J by 0 bases. CDR3 length: 16 amino acids, cysteine to phenylalanine. Kept here is only the CDR3 DNA, which spans 48 bases and is read in frame from base 1. As encoded in the germline V gene, CDR1 is SNHLY while CDR2 is FYNNEI. Peripheral blood CD8+ and CD4+ T cells from healthy donors, Susac syndrome patients and multiple sclerosis patients were profiled by high-throughput TCR beta sequencing. Susac syndrome patients met recently defined diagnostic criteria for definite or probable disease. CD8+ TEMRA cells were enriched by FACS, while bulk CD8+ and CD4+ T cells were purified by magnetic negative isolation. Blood was drawn into EDTA tubes, processed within 24 hours, and PBMCs were isolated by density gradient centrifugation. PBMCs intended for TCR sequencing were cryopreserved in liquid nitrogen and were subsequently thawed in a 37 degrees C water bath. Purity of sorted or isolated CD4+, CD8+ and CD8+ TEMRA cells was at least 90%.

Sample: CD8+ T cells from PBMCs. The TCR originated in a human donor with Susac syndrome. In this chain, TRBV2 is recombined with TRBJ2-7, with a weak D call of TRBD2 (6 bases match). The DNA sequence is TGTGCCAGCAGTGAACCCGGCGGGATCCTCTCCTACGAGCAGTACTTC. Its translation is CASSEPGGILSYEQYF.